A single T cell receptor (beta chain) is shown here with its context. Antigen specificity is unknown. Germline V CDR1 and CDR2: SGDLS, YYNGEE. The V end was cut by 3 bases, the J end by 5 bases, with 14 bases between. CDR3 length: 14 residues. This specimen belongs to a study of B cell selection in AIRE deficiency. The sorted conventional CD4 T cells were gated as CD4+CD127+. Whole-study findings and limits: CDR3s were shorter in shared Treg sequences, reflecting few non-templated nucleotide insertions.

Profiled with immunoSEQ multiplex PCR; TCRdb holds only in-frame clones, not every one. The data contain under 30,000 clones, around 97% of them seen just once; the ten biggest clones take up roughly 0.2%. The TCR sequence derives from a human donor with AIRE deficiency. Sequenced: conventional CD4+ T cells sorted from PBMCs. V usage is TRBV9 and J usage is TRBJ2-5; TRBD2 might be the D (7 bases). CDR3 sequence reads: CASSGGGLGETQYF. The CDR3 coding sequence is TGTGCCAGCAGCGGCGGGGGCCTTGGGGAGACCCAGTACTTC.